Listed here are 25 T cell receptor beta chains from one sample, sequenced in a study of cytomegalovirus exposure and HLA in healthy donors. PCR involved 60 Vbeta and 13 Jbeta primers. Here immunoSEQ multiplex PCR was the method, and the copy in TCRdb shows in-frame clones only, minus some. The sample holds about 190,000 clones, roughly 81% seen once. The source material was PBMCs. Receptor source: a woman younger than 45 in good health and CMV-seropositive.

V gene TRBV4-2 combines with J gene TRBJ2-4; 12 bases are shared with TRBD1. Germline V lookup: CDR1 LGHNA, CDR2 YNFKEQ. Losses at the gene ends were 3 bases for V and 11 bases for J; bases not matched to a gene: 8. This CDR3 spans 15 amino acids. The CDR3 loop reads CASSQGTGGSYVQYF. The DNA of the CDR3 is TGTGCCAGCAGCCAGGGGACAGGGGGCAGTTACGTTCAGTACTTC.

The V gene is TRBV10-1, the J gene TRBJ2-1; 14 bases agree with TRBD2. The CDR3 has 16 residues. Losses at the gene ends were 4 bases for V and 7 bases for J; bases not matched to a gene: 6. Per germline, CDR1 WNHNN and CDR2 SYGVQD (reference sequence). The CDR3 nucleotides are TGCGCCAGCAGTGCACCGGGACTAGCGGGAGTTAATGAGCAGTTCTTC. Amino acids: CASSAPGLAGVNEQFF.

This clone has only a few counts. The chain employs TRBV5-1 and TRBJ1-1, with 10 bases identical to TRBD1. Trimming took 4 bases from V and 4 from J; bases not matched to a gene: 7. The CDR3 covers 15 residues. Germline V gives CDR1 SGHRS, CDR2 YFSETQ. CDR3 nucleotide sequence: TGCGCCAGCAGCGGCGGACAGGGGGTTACCACTGAAGCTTTCTTT. It codes for CASSGGQGVTTEAFF.

The V and J genes are TRBV7-9 and TRBJ1-1, with D uncertain. V lost 5 bases to trimming and J lost 0 bases, with 7 bases between them. This CDR3 is built from 13 residues. Germline V CDR1 and CDR2: SEHNR, FQNEAQ (reference sequence). The CDR3 nucleotides read TGTGCCAGCAGCCCCGCTATGAACACTGAAGCTTTCTTT. The encoded protein is CASSPAMNTEAFF.

The chain has TRBV5-4 and TRBJ2-2, with TRBD2 identical over 9 bases. The CDR3 contains 14 residues. Germline CDR1 reads SGHNT; CDR2 reads YYREEE (reference sequence). The V and J ends lost 7 bases and 2 bases, in that order; junction bases with no gene match: 3. This CDR3 reads CASLAGPNTGELFF. The CDR3 bases are TGTGCCAGCCTAGCGGGACCCAACACCGGGGAGCTGTTTTTT.

This chain joins TRBV7-9 and TRBJ1-1; the D gene is possibly TRBD1 (6 bases). The CDR3 consists of 15 residues. The germline V gene has CDR1 SEHNR and CDR2 FQNEAQ (reference sequence). V was clipped by 5 bases and J by 1 base, with 14 bases between them. Here the CDR3 reads CASSPPGHTNTEAFF. The CDR3 DNA reads TGTGCCAGCAGCCCGCCGGGACACACGAACACTGAAGCTTTCTTT.

CDR3 sequence: CAVRTSGSYNEQFF. The CDR3 DNA sequence: TGTGCCGTTCGGACTAGCGGGTCCTACAATGAGCAGTTCTTC. The chain is built from TRBV27 and TRBJ2-1, with 11 bases identical to TRBD2. Trimming cost V 11 bases and J 1 base; bases outside gene matches: 4. This CDR3 region has 14 residues. The germline CDR1 and CDR2 sequences are MNHEY and SMNVEV (reference sequence).

This clone was observed a single time. The chain uses TRBV11-2 and TRBJ2-2, with TRBD2 identical over 8 bases. With V trimmed by 4 bases and J by 5 bases, 15 bases remained unmatched. The CDR3 is 18 residues long. Germline CDR1 is SGHAT and CDR2 is FQNNGV. This CDR3 reads CASSYRGAGGGWTGELFF. As DNA, the CDR3 is TGTGCCAGCAGCTATCGGGGGGCCGGCGGGGGGTGGACCGGGGAGCTGTTTTTT.

The rearrangement links TRBV21-1 to TRBJ1-4; the table assigns TRBD1, which was not confirmed against the DNA. TRBV21-1 is shown as a pseudogene. The CDR3 totals 16 residues. For the CDR3, the DNA is TGTGCCAGCTGCCCCCAGGGGGGACCAACTAATGAAAAACTGTTTTTT. Protein: CASCPQGGPTNEKLFF.

The chain has TRBV27 and TRBJ1-1; 7 nucleotides agree with TRBD1. There are 15 residues in the CDR3. V shed 6 bases and J 3 bases; nucleotides not matched to a gene: 10. Germline values: CDR1 MNHEY, CDR2 SMNVEV (reference sequence). CDR3 bases: TGTGCCAGCAGACCAACAGGGGTGCGGTACACTGAAGCTTTCTTT. Translated: CASRPTGVRYTEAFF.

The chain joins TRBV28 to TRBJ2-3; 12 nucleotides agree with TRBD2. CDR3 length: 18 amino acids. The V and J ends lost 5 bases and 0 bases, in that order; junction bases with no gene match: 9. The germline V gene encodes CDR1 MDHEN and CDR2 SYDVKM. CDR3 bases: TGTGCCAGCAGTCCCACGACTAGCGGGAGCCCGAGCACAGATACGCAGTATTTT. Encoded protein: CASSPTTSGSPSTDTQYF.

J is TRBJ2-5 and V is TRBV5-6, with TRBD2 matching 7 bases. The length of the CDR3 is 14 residues. With V trimmed by 2 bases and J by 4 bases, 5 bases remained unmatched. Germline CDR1 is SGHDT and CDR2 is YYEEEE. DNA for the CDR3: TGTGCCAGCAGCTTCCTAGGGAGGGGAGAGACCCAGTACTTC. This codes for CASSFLGRGETQYF.

The J gene is TRBJ2-4, the V gene TRBV5-6; 13 bases align to TRBD2. The CDR3 sequence is 17 residues long. The J segment lost 8 bases and the V segment lost 4 bases, leaving 12 bases of the junction unmatched. CDR1 and CDR2 from the germline V gene are SGHDT and YYEEEE. CDR3 protein: CASSDAGLAGKKDIQYF. In DNA form, the CDR3 reads TGTGCCAGCAGCGACGCGGGACTAGCGGGGAAGAAGGACATTCAGTACTTC. Full variable domain (remainder filled in from reference TRBV5-6 and TRBJ2-4): DAGVTQSPTHLIKTRGQQVTLRCSPKSGHDTVSWYQQALGQGPQFIFQYYEEEERQRGNFPDRFSGHQFPNYSSELNVNALLLGDSALYLCASSDAGLAGKKDIQYFGAGTRLSVL.

V usage is TRBV10-1 and J usage is TRBJ2-1; 7 bases are shared with TRBD2. The germline CDR1 and CDR2 sequences are WNHNN and SYGVQD (reference sequence). This CDR3 comprises 16 residues. J lost 9 bases, V lost 3 bases, and 14 bases had no gene match. For the CDR3, the DNA is TGCGCCAGCAGTGATCGCCGCGGGGGTACAGATGGTGAGCAGTTCTTC. Translated: CASSDRRGGTDGEQFF.

This rearrangement joins TRBV27 to TRBJ1-2; 10 positions match TRBD1. Per the germline V gene, CDR1 is MNHEY and CDR2 is SMNVEV (reference sequence). The CDR3 sequence is 14 residues long. The J segment lost 4 bases and the V segment lost 7 bases, leaving 6 bases of the junction unmatched. The CDR3 sequence is CASTLTGGSYGYTF. The DNA for the CDR3 is TGTGCCAGCACTCTGACAGGGGGCAGCTATGGCTACACCTTC.

The V and J genes are TRBV7-9 and TRBJ2-3; no firm D call. The germline gives CDR1 SEHNR, CDR2 FQNEAQ (reference sequence). V was clipped by 1 base and J by 1 base, with 9 bases between them. CDR3 length: 15 residues. CDR3 sequence reads: CASSLERQRTDTQYF. The CDR3 region has the DNA TGTGCCAGCAGCTTAGAGAGGCAACGCACAGATACGCAGTATTTT.

V usage is TRBV7-2 and J usage is TRBJ2-7, with 8 bases fitting TRBD2. With V trimmed by 3 bases and J by 0 bases, 1 base remained unmatched. The CDR3 is 14 residues long. The germline CDR1 and CDR2 sequences are SGHTA and FQGNSA. DNA for the CDR3: TGTGCCAGCAGCTTCACTAGCGGCTCCTACGAGCAGTACTTC. Protein: CASSFTSGSYEQYF.

The chain joins TRBV6-4 to TRBJ2-1, with a possible D match to TRBD1 (6 bases). The V and J ends lost 5 bases and 0 bases respectively, with 11 bases between them. Germline-derived CDR1 and CDR2 are MRHNA and SNTAGT. The CDR3 is made up of 15 amino acids. The CDR3 spells CASSPAGDSYNEQFF. The DNA for the CDR3 is TGTGCCAGCAGTCCGGCAGGGGACTCCTACAATGAGCAGTTCTTC.

The V and J genes are TRBV11-2 and TRBJ2-1, with 12 bases that match TRBD2. V lost 5 bases and J lost 6; bases outside the gene matches: 8. Per the germline V gene, CDR1 is SGHAT and CDR2 is FQNNGV. This CDR3 region has 16 residues. The DNA of the CDR3 is TGTGCCAGCAGCCCATTCTCTAGCGGGAGGGCCAATGAGCAGTTCTTC. It is translated as CASSPFSSGRANEQFF.

J is TRBJ1-5 and V is TRBV25-1, with D possibly matching TRBD1 (6 bases). The ends were cut back, 3 bases at V and 8 bases at J, with 11 bases in the middle. In germline, CDR1 is MGHDK, CDR2 SYGVNS. This CDR3 has 13 residues. This CDR3 is CASSDRGKEPQHF. CDR3 DNA: TGTGCCAGCAGTGACAGGGGCAAGGAGCCCCAGCATTTT.

This chain uses TRBV2 with TRBJ1-1; TRBD1 is a possible D gene (6 bases). Trimming removed 4 bases from V and 7 bases from J, with 19 bases in between. CDR1 and CDR2 (germline): SNHLY, FYNNEI. There are 15 residues in the CDR3. The CDR3 DNA is TGTGCCAGCAGTGTCCAAAGGTCAGGGGCGGGTGAAGCTTTCTTT. Amino acid sequence: CASSVQRSGAGEAFF.

The rearrangement joins TRBV5-1 to TRBJ2-1; the D is unclear. V lost 4 bases and J lost 1, with 12 bases in between. This CDR3 contains 15 residues. The germline V gene encodes CDR1 SGHRS and CDR2 YFSETQ. CDR3 sequence reads: CASSPRTNSYNEQFF. The CDR3 DNA reads as TGCGCCAGCAGCCCACGCACAAATTCCTACAATGAGCAGTTCTTC.

This clone appeared once. This chain uses TRBV18 with TRBJ2-2; D ambiguous. CDR3 length equals 15 residues. Germline V gives CDR1 KGHSH, CDR2 LQKENI. Trimming took 3 bases from V and 0 from J, leaving 8 bases between them. CDR3 sequence reads: CASSPLRANTGELFF. In DNA, the CDR3 is TGTGCCAGCTCACCGTTACGGGCGAACACCGGGGAGCTGTTTTTT.

V gene TRBV19 combines with J gene TRBJ1-6; D uncertain. Germline V lookup: CDR1 LNHDA, CDR2 SQIVND (reference sequence). V shed 7 bases and J shed 6 bases, with 16 bases lying between them. There are 15 residues in the CDR3. The CDR3 DNA reads as TGTGCCAGTACCTCAGGCGGGCGACTTAATTCACCCCTCCACTTT. This codes for CASTSGGRLNSPLHF.

This clone occurred a few times. This chain links TRBV29-1 with TRBJ1-1; D unclear. The CDR3 is made up of 14 amino acids. Germline CDR1 SQVTM, CDR2 ANQGSEA. The ends were cut back, 2 bases at V and 5 bases at J, with 15 bases in the middle. CDR3 residues: CSVEFRGRRTEAFF. CDR3 DNA sequence: TGCAGCGTTGAATTCCGGGGAAGAAGGACTGAAGCTTTCTTT.